This T cell receptor beta chain was sequenced in a study of cytomegalovirus exposure and HLA in healthy donors. Trimming took 3 bases from V and 10 from J; bases not matched to a gene: 4. In germline, CDR1 is GTSNPN, CDR2 SVGIG (reference sequence). The CDR3 loop spans 11 amino acids. Both 60 Vbeta primers and 13 Jbeta primers went into the PCR. Profiled with immunoSEQ multiplex PCR; TCRdb holds only in-frame clones, not every one. The sample gives about 120,000 clones, about 72% of which show up once; less than 5.5% is in the top ten. V is TRBV30 and J is TRBJ1-1; 8 bases line up with TRBD1. Source material: PBMCs. This TCR came from a man between 45 and 60 years old in good health and CMV-seropositive. For the CDR3, the DNA is TGTGCCTGGAGAGACAGGGGCGCAGCTTTCTTT. Amino acids: CAWRDRGAAFF.